Shown below are 30 T cell receptor beta chains from a single sample sequenced in a study of vaccination and CD4 T cells after COVID-19. At the Johns Hopkins FTIC core, DNA taken from cultured CD4+ T cells was sequenced by way of the Oncomine TCR Beta short-read assay. TCRdb analysed the PCR reads with MiXCR anew, one entry per CDR3 protein. This table has tens of thousands of distinct CDR3 sequences, less than 35% appearing once. Antigens of these TCRs are unknown. Time point defined: late sampling 161 to 241 days after vaccination in a few convalescent patients. As for treatment: approximately 9-day PBMC culture with coronavirus spike peptide pools or control peptides (ViraFEST assay). This sample comprised CD4+ T cells from blood, cultured in vitro, obtained about 7 months after SARS-CoV-2 vaccination. The origin of the receptors is a human donor who had recovered from COVID-19.

This clonotype was detected a few times. The chain has TRBV20-1 and TRBJ1-2, with 7 bases matching TRBD1. The germline gives CDR1 DFQATT, CDR2 SNEGSKA (reference sequence). V lost 4 bases to trimming and J lost 4 bases; unmatched junction nucleotides: 6. This CDR3 is built from 13 residues. CDR3 region: CSAKGQGGYGYTF. CDR3 coding DNA: TGCAGTGCTAAGGGCCAGGGGGGCTATGGCTACACCTTC.

V gene TRBV10-3 combines with J gene TRBJ1-2; 7 positions agree with TRBD1. Germline CDR1 and CDR2: ENHRY and SYGVKD. V shed 3 bases and J 1 base; nucleotides not matched to a gene: 8. This CDR3 comprises 16 residues. The CDR3 reads CAISDPTQGNNYGYTF. CDR3 nucleotide sequence: TGTGCCATCAGTGATCCCACACAGGGGAATAACTATGGCTACACCTTC.

This chain joins TRBV7-6 and TRBJ1-6; D remains ambiguous. CDR3 length: 14 residues. The V and J ends lost 1 base and 9 bases respectively, with 10 bases between them. Germline-derived CDR1 and CDR2 are SGHVS and FNYEAQ. The CDR3 sequence: CASSLGFASSPLHF. The CDR3 nucleotides read TGTGCCAGCAGCTTAGGCTTTGCGAGTTCACCCCTCCACTTT. The whole variable domain, filled in from reference TRBV7-6 and TRBJ1-6, reads GAGVSQSPRYKVTKRGQDVALRCDPISGHVSLYWYRQALGQGPEFLTYFNYEAQQDKSGLPNDRFSAERPEGSISTLTIQRTEQRDSAMYRCASSLGFASSPLHFGNGTRLTVT.

The CDR3 bases are TGTGCCAGCAGTTCGCGGGCCCTAAACACTGAAGCTTTCTTT. This translates into CASSSRALNTEAFF. V is TRBV28 and J is TRBJ1-1; D not certain. The V and J ends lost 4 bases and 2 bases respectively, with 11 bases between them. The germline V gene has CDR1 MDHEN and CDR2 SYDVKM. The CDR3 is made up of 14 amino acids.

The chain recombines TRBV7-2 with TRBJ2-5; 7 bases are shared with TRBD1. This CDR3 is 15 amino acids long. Per the germline V gene, CDR1 is SGHTA and CDR2 is FQGNSA. Trimming took 6 bases from V and 1 from J; bases not matched to a gene: 8. CDR3 region: CASSPLRQGQETQYF. CDR3 DNA sequence: TGTGCCAGCAGTCCTCTCCGACAGGGCCAAGAGACCCAGTACTTC.

This clonotype has a single count. V is TRBV29-1 and J is TRBJ1-6; D perhaps matches TRBD1 (6 bases). The V gene lost 7 bases and the J gene lost 10 bases, with 29 bases spanning the gap. This CDR3 has 17 residues. Germline V gives CDR1 SQVTM, CDR2 ANQGSEA. DNA of the CDR3: TGCAGCGACCAAATCAGGGGAGCAGGGACGGTGGACTCACCCCTCCACTTT. This codes for CSDQIRGAGTVDSPLHF. The entire variable domain, with the rest obtained from reference TRBV29-1 and TRBJ1-6, is as follows: SAVISQKPSRDICQRGTSLTIQCQVDSQVTMMFWYRQQPGQSLTLIATANQGSEATYESGFVIDKFPISRPNLTFSTLTVSNMSPEDSSIYLCSDQIRGAGTVDSPLHFGNGTRLTVT.

The chain has TRBV5-4 and TRBJ2-5; 10 positions match TRBD2. The CDR3 consists of 20 residues. CDR1 SGHNT and CDR2 YYREEE come from the germline V gene (reference sequence). V trimming: 3 bases; J trimming: 5 bases; junction bases outside the gene matches: 22. In nucleotides, the CDR3 is TGTGCCAGCAGCTCCGCTTTGGGGGGGAGTCTAGCGGGAGTTGGGGAGACCCAGTACTTC. Amino acids: CASSSALGGSLAGVGETQYF.

The V gene is TRBV20-1, the J gene TRBJ2-2, with a weak D call TRBD2 (6 bases). Between the trimmed V and J ends, which lost 3 bases and 4 bases, there was a span of 12 bases. The CDR3 covers 14 residues. Germline assignment: CDR1 DFQATT and CDR2 SNEGSKA (reference sequence). This chain's CDR3 is CSARDYKGTGELFF. In DNA form, the CDR3 reads TGCAGTGCTAGGGACTACAAGGGCACCGGGGAGCTGTTTTTT.

The chain links TRBV30 to TRBJ2-5; D might be TRBD1 (6 bases). Trimming stripped 3 bases from V and 5 bases from J, with 13 bases between. Germline loops: CDR1 GTSNPN, CDR2 SVGIG (reference sequence). The CDR3 length is 13 residues. The CDR3 DNA reads as TGTGCCTGGAGGCCAACAGGGTGGGAGACCCAGTACTTC. Translated: CAWRPTGWETQYF.

The V and J genes are TRBV27 and TRBJ1-2, with a possible D match to TRBD1 (6 bases). This CDR3 is 13 amino acids long. Germline V gene data show CDR1 as MNHEY and CDR2 as SMNVEV (reference sequence). The V end was cut by 6 bases, the J end by 6 bases, with 14 bases between. The CDR3: CASSAAGGHGYTF. The DNA for the CDR3 is TGTGCCAGCAGCGCCGCCGGGGGGCATGGCTACACCTTC.

The chain links TRBV5-1 to TRBJ2-1; 8 positions agree with TRBD1. V was clipped by 0 bases and J by 0 bases; unmatched bases: 2. Germline assignment: CDR1 SGHRS and CDR2 YFSETQ. The CDR3 spans 16 residues. The CDR3: CASSLGGTGSYNEQFF. The CDR3 DNA reads TGCGCCAGCAGCTTGGGTGGGACAGGCTCCTACAATGAGCAGTTCTTC.

This clonotype was seen a handful of times. The rearrangement links TRBV21-1 to TRBJ2-2; the table's D call, TRBD1, has no DNA check behind it. TRBV21-1 is a known pseudogene. The CDR3 spans 16 residues. CDR3 DNA sequence: TGTGCCAGCAGCAGACCTACAGGGGGGAGCACCGGGGAGCTGTTTTTT. Protein sequence: CASSRPTGGSTGELFF.

This chain joins TRBV7-2 and TRBJ2-2, with TRBD2 identical over 9 bases. Germline trimming cut 5 bases from V and 4 bases from J; bases unmatched to any gene: 8. The germline V gene encodes CDR1 SGHTA and CDR2 FQGNSA. The CDR3 spans 16 residues. The CDR3 coding sequence is TGTGCCAGCAGCGTGGGGGCTAGCGGGACCACCGGGGAGCTGTTTTTT. It translates to CASSVGASGTTGELFF. The complete variable domain, with remaining parts taken from reference TRBV7-2 and TRBJ2-2, reads GAGVSQSPSNKVTEKGKDVELRCDPISGHTALYWYRQSLGQGLEFLIYFQGNSAPDKSGLPSDRFSAERTGGSVSTLTIQRTQQEDSAVYLCASSVGASGTTGELFFGEGSRLTVL.

The V call is TRBV30, the J call TRBJ1-2; 8 nucleotides line up with TRBD1. After removal of 4 bases from V and 4 bases from J, the junction contained 5 bases not matched to a gene. Germline lookup yields CDR1 GTSNPN and CDR2 SVGIG (reference sequence). The CDR3 extends over 13 amino acids. DNA of the CDR3: TGTGCCTGGACGAGGGACAGGCCCTATGGCTACACCTTC. Translating gives CAWTRDRPYGYTF.

This clonotype turned up a few times. The chain joins TRBV20-1 to TRBJ2-5, with 9 bases matching TRBD2. The CDR3 is 13 amino acids. J lost 5 bases, V lost 3 bases, and 4 bases had no gene match. Germline lookup yields CDR1 DFQATT and CDR2 SNEGSKA (reference sequence). The CDR3 sequence is CSARPSGKETQYF. CDR3 DNA sequence: TGCAGTGCTAGGCCTAGCGGGAAGGAGACCCAGTACTTC.

In its sample, this clonotype was seen a few times. The chain has TRBV20-1 and TRBJ2-1; 13 bases align to TRBD2. This CDR3 spans 20 amino acids. Germline V gene sequence: CDR1 DFQATT, CDR2 SNEGSKA (reference sequence). V dropped 1 base and J dropped 0; count of bases not matched to a gene: 12. The CDR3 region has the DNA TGCAGTGCTAGAGGTTTTGAACTAGCGGGAGGGAGGAGCTCCTACAATGAGCAGTTCTTC. It translates to CSARGFELAGGRSSYNEQFF.

The chain uses TRBV6-1 and TRBJ2-6; no definite D call. The V gene lost 1 base and the J gene lost 0 bases, with 4 bases spanning the gap. Germline V lookup: CDR1 MNHNS, CDR2 SASEGT. The CDR3 consists of 15 residues. The CDR3 DNA sequence: TGTGCCAGCAGTGAAGACCTCTCTGGGGCCAACGTCCTGACTTTC. Translation: CASSEDLSGANVLTF.

This clonotype occurred a few times. The chain employs TRBV28 and TRBJ1-5; D gene uncertain. V dropped 6 bases and J dropped 3 bases, with 12 bases sitting between them. The CDR3 is made up of 14 amino acids. The germline V gene encodes CDR1 MDHEN and CDR2 SYDVKM. The CDR3 DNA sequence: TGTGCCAGCAGCCGAACATTGTTCAATCAGCCCCAGCATTTT. It encodes CASSRTLFNQPQHF.

The rearrangement joins TRBV6-1 to TRBJ2-7; 9 bases are a match to TRBD1. Germline V gene data show CDR1 as MNHNS and CDR2 as SASEGT. This CDR3 has 14 amino acids. The ends lost 5 bases at V and 5 bases at J; junction bases unmatched: 7. The CDR3 protein is CASSTRDRANEQYF. CDR3 nucleotide sequence: TGTGCCAGCAGTACCCGGGACAGGGCGAACGAGCAGTACTTC.

This clonotype was counted only a few times. The rearrangement uses TRBV28 and TRBJ1-5, with D perhaps TRBD1 (5 bases). The CDR3 length is 15 residues. Germline-derived CDR1 and CDR2 are MDHEN and SYDVKM. With 0 bases removed from V and 0 bases from J, the gap between germline ends came to 6 bases. The DNA of the CDR3 is TGTGCCAGCAGTTTATGGGGGGATAGCAATCAGCCCCAGCATTTT. Protein sequence: CASSLWGDSNQPQHF.

This clonotype was seen a single time. This sequence joins TRBV19 and TRBJ2-1, with 8 nucleotides matching TRBD2. V lost 5 bases to trimming and J lost 7 bases; unmatched junction nucleotides: 4. The CDR3 sequence is 13 residues long. CDR1 LNHDA and CDR2 SQIVND come from the germline V gene (reference sequence). The CDR3 nucleotides are TGTGCCAGTAGTCTCCGGGGGGGGAATGAGCAGTTCTTC. It yields the protein CASSLRGGNEQFF.

V is TRBV6-1 and J is TRBJ2-7; D gene uncertain. The germline CDR1 and CDR2 sequences are MNHNS and SASEGT. The V gene lost 5 bases and the J gene lost 2 bases, with 13 bases spanning the gap. The CDR3 length is 14 residues. The CDR3 protein is CASSRRRTPYEQYF. CDR3 DNA: TGTGCCAGCAGTCGCAGACGGACCCCCTACGAGCAGTACTTC.

This clonotype occurred a few times. The chain has TRBV6-5 and TRBJ1-1; the D is unclear. This CDR3 spans 13 amino acids. Trimming pared 4 bases from V and 1 base from J, leaving 7 bases between. CDR1 is MNHEY and CDR2 is SVGAGI in the germline V gene. The CDR3 DNA sequence: TGTGCCAGCAGTTGGGTCCCGAACACTGAAGCTTTCTTT. Translated: CASSWVPNTEAFF.

The J gene is TRBJ2-7, the V gene TRBV5-4; D perhaps matches TRBD2 (6 bases). Trimming stripped 2 bases from V and 4 bases from J, with 16 bases between. This CDR3 is 15 amino acids long. Germline V gene sequence: CDR1 SGHNT, CDR2 YYREEE (reference sequence). The DNA of the CDR3 is TGTGCCAGCAGCTTTAAGAGGGACGGGGGATACGAGCAGTACTTC. Translated: CASSFKRDGGYEQYF.

By frequency in the sample, this clonotype is medium-sized. The J gene is TRBJ1-5, the V gene TRBV24-1; perhaps TRBD1 as D (5 bases). Deletions cut 5 bases from V and 0 bases from J, with 7 bases between. Germline V gene lookup returns CDR1 KGHDR and CDR2 SFDVKD. The CDR3 length is 14 residues. The CDR3 nucleotides are TGTGCCACCAGTGCAGGGAATAGCAATCAGCCCCAGCATTTT. Protein: CATSAGNSNQPQHF.

This clonotype was detected a few times. J is TRBJ2-5 and V is TRBV19; 12 bases fit TRBD2. V gave up 8 bases and J gave up 2 bases; unmatched junction bases: 6. In germline, CDR1 is LNHDA, CDR2 SQIVND (reference sequence). The CDR3 runs 15 residues. CDR3 residues: CASGRTSGAQETQYF. The CDR3 DNA reads as TGTGCCAGTGGACGGACTAGCGGGGCACAAGAGACCCAGTACTTC.

The V and J genes are TRBV12-3 or TRBV12-4 and TRBJ1-5; no firm D call. The CDR3 totals 12 residues. Trimming took 1 base from V and 7 from J, leaving 5 bases between them. The CDR3 spells CASSLEWQPQHF. The DNA of the CDR3 is TGTGCCAGCAGTTTAGAGTGGCAGCCCCAGCATTTT.

This chain uses TRBV2 with TRBJ1-2; TRBD1 aligns across 12 bases. Germline CDR1 reads SNHLY; CDR2 reads FYNNEI. CDR3 length equals 15 residues. V trimming: 6 bases; J trimming: 5 bases; junction bases outside the gene matches: 7. The CDR3 DNA follows: TGTGCCAGCAGGGGCCCGGGACAGGGGGCTTATGGCTACACCTTC. Translated, it gives CASRGPGQGAYGYTF.

The V gene is TRBV6-1, the J gene TRBJ1-5; D uncertain. This CDR3 has 13 residues. Trimming cost V 6 bases and J 6 bases, with 12 bases left between them. CDR1 MNHNS and CDR2 SASEGT come from the germline V gene. CDR3 loop: CASSAVRLQPQHF. The CDR3 DNA reads as TGTGCCAGCAGCGCCGTGAGGCTTCAGCCCCAGCATTTT.

This chain joins TRBV29-1 and TRBJ1-1; D gene ambiguous. V lost 6 bases to trimming and J lost 5 bases, with 16 bases between them. This CDR3 has 13 amino acids. CDR1 is SQVTM, CDR2 ANQGSEA, per germline. CDR3 nucleotide sequence: TGCAGCGTAGTTAGGCAAGGGAGAACTGAAGCTTTCTTT. Its protein is CSVVRQGRTEAFF. Looking up the rest from reference TRBV29-1 and TRBJ1-1 gives the full variable domain: SAVISQKPSRDICQRGTSLTIQCQVDSQVTMMFWYRQQPGQSLTLIATANQGSEATYESGFVIDKFPISRPNLTFSTLTVSNMSPEDSSIYLCSVVRQGRTEAFFGQGTRLTVV.